This TCR beta chain derives from a study of blood T cell repertoires in COVID-19 (TCRdb year 2020). Background for the entire study: Samples covering the acute and convalescent phases of COVID-19 were provided by collaborators in the United States, Italy and Spain. The sample metadata nearly always contained a de-identified subject ID, COVID-19 status, age in years and sex. The repertoires were released in a freely available public database meant as a resource for research on the immune response to SARS-CoV-2. Samples were obtained from the ongoing ImmuneRACE study (first 160 participants) and from about 1,300 subjects provided by 6 global collaborators. Where HLA class I and class II types were available, the types were taken from metadata supplied by the sample provider, not from assay-based typing. The material from the prospective study consisted of cDNA or gDNA derived from T cells, B-cell-depleted T cells, or PBMCs. Subjects who had been exposed to COVID-19, were actively infected with it, or had recovered from it provided the deeply sampled blood TCRbeta repertoires that made up the dataset.

The CDR3 sequence holds 14 residues, the cysteine and phenylalanine included. Just CDR3 DNA is preserved here, 42 bases in frame from base 1. CDR1 is given as LGHNA and CDR2 as YSLEER, both from the germline V gene. The germline ends are 10 bases apart after V is trimmed by 4 bases and J by 2 bases. The immunoSEQ Assay, a bias-controlled multiplex PCR, was used to amplify TCRbeta CDR3 regions from genomic DNA. The published analysis was carried out like this. The number of nucleated cells in each sample was estimated by amplification of reference gene primers within the assay. To quantify the absolute abundance of each unique TCRbeta CDR3 rearrangement, sequence reads were collapsed and filtered. Productive Simpson clonality was computed per sample as the square root of Simpson's diversity index over productive rearrangements. TCRdb carries this immuneACCESS record with in-frame sequences only. Its versions omit some clonotypes, under half of them owing to an unresolved V gene in the studies checked, with the rest unexplained. Clone size and V and J calls were adopted from that table, with D and trimming inferred from the DNA. The sample records around 150,000 clones, around nine tenths of which are singletons. Together, the top ten hold 5% to 6% of the sample.

General findings and caveats noted by the study authors: Clinical and demographic metadata were provided uncurated, with the amount varying by source and participant.

Collaborating institutions collected whole blood in K2EDTA tubes following their own protocols. For TCRbeta analysis, collaborators shipped samples in one of three forms: frozen whole blood, isolated PBMCs, or DNA extracted from either of those sample types. For this clone: It has no known antigen specificity. The input lacks base qualities; no much larger clone sits a single base away.

Sequencing was carried out using peripheral blood. The source of this sequence is a human donor in a cohort sampled during active COVID-19. This sequence uses TRBV4-3 and TRBJ2-3, with the D gene too uncertain to name. Read as DNA, the sequence is TGCGCCAGCAGCCGCACACAAGTCACAGATACGCAGTATTTT. It translates as CASSRTQVTDTQYF.